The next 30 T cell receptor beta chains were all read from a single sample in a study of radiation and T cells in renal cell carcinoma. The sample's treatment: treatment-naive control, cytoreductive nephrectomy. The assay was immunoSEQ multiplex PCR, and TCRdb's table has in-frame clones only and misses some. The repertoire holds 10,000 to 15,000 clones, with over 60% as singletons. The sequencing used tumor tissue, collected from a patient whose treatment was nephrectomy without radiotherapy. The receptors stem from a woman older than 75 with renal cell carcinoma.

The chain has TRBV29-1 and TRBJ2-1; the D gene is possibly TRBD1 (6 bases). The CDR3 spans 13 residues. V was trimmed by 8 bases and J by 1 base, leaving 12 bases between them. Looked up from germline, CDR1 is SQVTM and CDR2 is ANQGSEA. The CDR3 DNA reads TGCAGCATCGGACAGATATCCTACAATGAGCAGTTCTTC. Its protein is CSIGQISYNEQFF.

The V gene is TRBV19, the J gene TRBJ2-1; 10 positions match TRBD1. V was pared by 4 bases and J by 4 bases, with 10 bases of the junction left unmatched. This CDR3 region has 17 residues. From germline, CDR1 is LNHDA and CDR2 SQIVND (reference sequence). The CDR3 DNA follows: TGTGCCAGTAGTAGGGGACAGGGGACATTACAATACAATGAGCAGTTCTTC. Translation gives CASSRGQGTLQYNEQFF.

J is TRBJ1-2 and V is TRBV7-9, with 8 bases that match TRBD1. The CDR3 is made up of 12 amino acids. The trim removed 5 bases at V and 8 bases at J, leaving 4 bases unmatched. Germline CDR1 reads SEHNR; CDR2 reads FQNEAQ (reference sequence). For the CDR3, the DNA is TGTGCCAGCAGCCAGGACAGGGTGGGCTACACCTTC. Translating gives CASSQDRVGYTF.

This CDR3 reads CASSLGTETYNEQFF. The CDR3 DNA follows: TGTGCCAGCTCACTTGGGACAGAGACCTACAATGAGCAGTTCTTC. This chain connects TRBV18 to TRBJ2-1, with 7 bases that match TRBD1. This CDR3 spans 15 amino acids. Germline values: CDR1 KGHSH, CDR2 LQKENI. The V and J ends lost 4 bases and 2 bases, in that order; junction bases with no gene match: 5.

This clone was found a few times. The CDR3 loop reads CASSQLQGAQGYTF. Written as DNA, the CDR3 is TGTGCCAGCAGCCAACTGCAGGGGGCGCAAGGCTACACCTTC. V is TRBV4-2 and J is TRBJ1-2, with TRBD1 identical over 8 bases. Trimming cost V 2 bases and J 8 bases; bases outside gene matches: 7. The CDR3 runs to 14 residues. Germline CDR1 and CDR2: LGHNA and YNFKEQ.

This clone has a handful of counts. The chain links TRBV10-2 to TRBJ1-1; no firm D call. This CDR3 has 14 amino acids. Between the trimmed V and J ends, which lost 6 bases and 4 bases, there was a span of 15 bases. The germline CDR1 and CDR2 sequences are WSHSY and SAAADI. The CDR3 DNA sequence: TGCGCCAGCAGCTTCGGGCCTCCGGGCACTGAAGCTTTCTTT. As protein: CASSFGPPGTEAFF.

The CDR3 coding sequence is TGTGCCAGCAGCTTCGAAGGGGCGGCTACGCAGTATTTT. Protein sequence: CASSFEGAATQYF. The chain uses TRBV5-4 and TRBJ2-3; TRBD1 is a possible D gene (5 bases). Germline V gene sequence: CDR1 SGHNT, CDR2 YYREEE (reference sequence). V lost 2 bases, J lost 8 bases, and 12 bases lay in between. The CDR3 covers 13 residues. The full variable domain, rest sourced from reference TRBV5-4 and TRBJ2-3, is ETGVTQSPTHLIKTRGQQVTLRCSSQSGHNTVSWYQQALGQGPQFIFQYYREEENGRGNFPPRFSGLQFPNYSSELNVNALELDDSALYLCASSFEGAATQYFGPGTRLTVL.

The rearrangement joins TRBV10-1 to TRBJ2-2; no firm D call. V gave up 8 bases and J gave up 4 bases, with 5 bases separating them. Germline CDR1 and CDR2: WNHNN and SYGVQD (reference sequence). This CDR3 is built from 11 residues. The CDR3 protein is CASGRTGELFF. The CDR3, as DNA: TGCGCCAGCGGGCGCACCGGGGAGCTGTTTTTT.

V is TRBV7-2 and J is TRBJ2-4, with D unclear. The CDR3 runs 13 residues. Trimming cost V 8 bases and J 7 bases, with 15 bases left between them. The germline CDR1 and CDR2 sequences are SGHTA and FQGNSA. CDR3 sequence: CASRTAGLNIQYF. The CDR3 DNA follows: TGTGCCAGCCGGACGGCAGGTTTGAACATTCAGTACTTC. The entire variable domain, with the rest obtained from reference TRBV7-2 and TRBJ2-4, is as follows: GAGVSQSPSNKVTEKGKDVELRCDPISGHTALYWYRQSLGQGLEFLIYFQGNSAPDKSGLPSDRFSAERTGGSVSTLTIQRTQQEDSAVYLCASRTAGLNIQYFGAGTRLSVL.

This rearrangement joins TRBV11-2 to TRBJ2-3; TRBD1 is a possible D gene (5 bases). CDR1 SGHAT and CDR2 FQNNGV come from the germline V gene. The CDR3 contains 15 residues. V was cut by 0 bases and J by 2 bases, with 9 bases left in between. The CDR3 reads CASSLDRDPTDTQYF. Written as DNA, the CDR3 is TGTGCCAGCAGCTTAGACAGGGATCCCACAGATACGCAGTATTTT.

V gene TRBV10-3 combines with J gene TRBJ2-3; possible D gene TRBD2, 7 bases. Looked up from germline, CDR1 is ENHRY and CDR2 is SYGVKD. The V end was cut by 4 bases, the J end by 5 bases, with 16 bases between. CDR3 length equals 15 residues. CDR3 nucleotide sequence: TGTGCCATCAGTGGCTCCGGGGGGCTTGGAGATACGCAGTATTTT. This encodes CAISGSGGLGDTQYF.

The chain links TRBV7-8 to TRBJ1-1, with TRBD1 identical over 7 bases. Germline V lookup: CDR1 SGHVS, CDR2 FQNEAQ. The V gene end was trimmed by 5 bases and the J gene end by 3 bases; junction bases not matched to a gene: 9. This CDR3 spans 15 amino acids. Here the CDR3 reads CASSRIQGRDTEAFF. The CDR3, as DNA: TGTGCCAGCAGCCGAATACAGGGGAGAGACACTGAAGCTTTCTTT.

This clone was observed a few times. CDR3 loop: CASSAPPGRAVNTEAFF. CDR3 bases: TGTGCCAGCAGCGCCCCTCCCGGGAGAGCGGTGAACACTGAAGCTTTCTTT. The chain is built from TRBV9 and TRBJ1-1; no clear D. Germline-derived CDR1 and CDR2 are SGDLS and YYNGEE. This CDR3 region has 17 residues. Trimming stripped 3 bases from V and 0 bases from J, with 18 bases between.

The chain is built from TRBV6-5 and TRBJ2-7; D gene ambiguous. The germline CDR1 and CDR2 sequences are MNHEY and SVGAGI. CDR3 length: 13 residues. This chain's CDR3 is CAISPSGSYEQYV. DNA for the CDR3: TGTGCCATCAGTCCTTCGGGCAGCTACGAGCAGTACGTC.

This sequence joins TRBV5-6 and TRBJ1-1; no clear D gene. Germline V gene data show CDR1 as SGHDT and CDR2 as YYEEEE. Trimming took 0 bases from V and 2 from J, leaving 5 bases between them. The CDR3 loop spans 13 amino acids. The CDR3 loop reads CASSLALNTEAFF. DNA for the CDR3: TGTGCCAGCAGCTTGGCTCTCAACACTGAAGCTTTCTTT.

CDR3: CASSFKTSATSTDTQYF. In DNA, the CDR3 is TGTGCCAGCAGCTTCAAGACTAGCGCCACTAGCACAGATACGCAGTATTTT. The rearrangement joins TRBV12-1 to TRBJ2-3; the table's D gene call, TRBD2, was not cross checked with the DNA. TRBV12-1 is termed a pseudogene. This CDR3 is built from 17 residues.

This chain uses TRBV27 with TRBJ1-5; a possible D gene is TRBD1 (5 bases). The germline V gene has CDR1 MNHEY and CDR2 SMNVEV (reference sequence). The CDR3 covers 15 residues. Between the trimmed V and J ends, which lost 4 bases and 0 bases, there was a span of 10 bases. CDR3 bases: TGTGCCAGCAGTTATACGGGGGATAGCAATCAGCCCCAGCATTTT. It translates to CASSYTGDSNQPQHF.

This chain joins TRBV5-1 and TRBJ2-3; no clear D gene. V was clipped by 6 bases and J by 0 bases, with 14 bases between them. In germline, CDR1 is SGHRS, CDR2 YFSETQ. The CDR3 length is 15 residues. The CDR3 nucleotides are TGCGCCAGCACCACTCCGGACGCTAGCACAGATACGCAGTATTTT. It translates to CASTTPDASTDTQYF.

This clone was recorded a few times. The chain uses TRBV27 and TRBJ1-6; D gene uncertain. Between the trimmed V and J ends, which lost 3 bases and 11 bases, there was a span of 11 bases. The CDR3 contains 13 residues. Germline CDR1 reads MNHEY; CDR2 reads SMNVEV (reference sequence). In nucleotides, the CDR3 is TGTGCCAGCAGTTTTCGGGCGGAGGCACCCCTCCACTTT. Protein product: CASSFRAEAPLHF.

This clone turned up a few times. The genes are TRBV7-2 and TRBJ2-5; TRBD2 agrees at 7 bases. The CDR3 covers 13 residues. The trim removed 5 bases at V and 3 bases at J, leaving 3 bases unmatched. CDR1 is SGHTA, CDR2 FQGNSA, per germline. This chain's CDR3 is CASSRGLEETQYF. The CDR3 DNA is TGTGCCAGCAGCCGTGGACTAGAAGAGACCCAGTACTTC. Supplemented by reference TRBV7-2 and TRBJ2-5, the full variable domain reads GAGVSQSPSNKVTEKGKDVELRCDPISGHTALYWYRQSLGQGLEFLIYFQGNSAPDKSGLPSDRFSAERTGGSVSTLTIQRTQQEDSAVYLCASSRGLEETQYFGPGTRLLVL.

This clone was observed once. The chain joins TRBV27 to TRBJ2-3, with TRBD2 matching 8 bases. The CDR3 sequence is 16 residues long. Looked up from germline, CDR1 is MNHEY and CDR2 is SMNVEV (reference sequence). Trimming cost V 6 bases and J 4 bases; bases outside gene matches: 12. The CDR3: CASSPDPGGQADTQYF. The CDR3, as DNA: TGTGCCAGCAGCCCCGACCCGGGGGGGCAGGCAGATACGCAGTATTTT.

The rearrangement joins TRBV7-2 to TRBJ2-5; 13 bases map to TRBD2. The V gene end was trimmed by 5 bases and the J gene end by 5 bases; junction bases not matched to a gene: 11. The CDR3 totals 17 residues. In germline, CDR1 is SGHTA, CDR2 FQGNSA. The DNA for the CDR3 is TGTGCCAGCAGCCCGAGCCCACCGGGACTAGCGGGGGAGACCCAGTACTTC. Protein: CASSPSPPGLAGETQYF.

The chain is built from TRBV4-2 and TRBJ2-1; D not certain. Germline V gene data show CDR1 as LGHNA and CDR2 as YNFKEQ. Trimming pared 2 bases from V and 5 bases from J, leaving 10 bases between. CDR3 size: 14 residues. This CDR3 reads CASSQPDRDNEQFF. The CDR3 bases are TGTGCCAGCAGCCAACCCGACCGGGACAATGAGCAGTTCTTC.

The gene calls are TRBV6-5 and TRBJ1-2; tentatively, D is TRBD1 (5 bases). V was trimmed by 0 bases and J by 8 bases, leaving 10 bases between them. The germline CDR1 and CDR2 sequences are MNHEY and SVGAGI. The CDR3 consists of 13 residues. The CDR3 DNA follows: TGTGCCAGCAGTTACTCGCGAGGGGTGGGCTACACCTTC. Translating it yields CASSYSRGVGYTF.

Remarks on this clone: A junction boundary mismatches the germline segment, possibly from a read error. This CDR3 reads CASRLTFGNTGELFF. The CDR3 coding sequence is TGTGCCAGCCGTTTGACCTTTGGGAACACCGGGGAGCTGTTTTTT. V gene TRBV27 combines with J gene TRBJ2-2, with no clear D. This CDR3 has 15 residues. Germline CDR1 MNHEY, CDR2 SMNVEV (reference sequence).

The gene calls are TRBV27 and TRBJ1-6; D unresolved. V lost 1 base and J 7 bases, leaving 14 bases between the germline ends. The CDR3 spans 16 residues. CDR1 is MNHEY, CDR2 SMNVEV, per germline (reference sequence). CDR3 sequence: CASSLLGPGSNSPLHF. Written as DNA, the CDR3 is TGTGCCAGCAGTTTATTGGGTCCAGGTAGCAATTCACCCCTCCACTTT.

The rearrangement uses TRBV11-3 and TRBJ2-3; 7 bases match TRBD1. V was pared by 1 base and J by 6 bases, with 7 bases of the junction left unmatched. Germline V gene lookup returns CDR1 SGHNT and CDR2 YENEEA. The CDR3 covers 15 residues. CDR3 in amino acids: CASSLGQGHADTQYF. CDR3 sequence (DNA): TGTGCCAGCAGCTTAGGACAGGGTCATGCGGATACGCAGTATTTT.

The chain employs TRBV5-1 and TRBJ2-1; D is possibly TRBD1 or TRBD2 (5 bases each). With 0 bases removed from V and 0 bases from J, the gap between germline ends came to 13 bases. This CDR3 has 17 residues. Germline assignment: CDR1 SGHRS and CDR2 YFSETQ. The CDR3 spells CASSLESGLSSYNEQFF. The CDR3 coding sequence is TGCGCCAGCAGCTTGGAGTCGGGGCTGAGCTCCTACAATGAGCAGTTCTTC.

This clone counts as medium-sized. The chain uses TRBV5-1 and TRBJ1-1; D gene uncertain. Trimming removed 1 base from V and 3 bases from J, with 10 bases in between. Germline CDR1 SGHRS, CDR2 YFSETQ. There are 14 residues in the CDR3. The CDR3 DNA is TGCGCCAGCAGCTTGTGGGGTGAAGACACTGAAGCTTTCTTT. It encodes CASSLWGEDTEAFF.

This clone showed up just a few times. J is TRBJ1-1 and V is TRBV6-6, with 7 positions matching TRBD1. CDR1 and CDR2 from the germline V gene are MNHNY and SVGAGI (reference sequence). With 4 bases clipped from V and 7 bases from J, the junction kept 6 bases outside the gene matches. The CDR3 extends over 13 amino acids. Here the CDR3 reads CASSWDRTIEAFF. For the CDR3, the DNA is TGTGCCAGCAGTTGGGACAGAACTATTGAAGCTTTCTTT.